This is a list of T cell receptor beta chains from one sample in a study of CD8+ T cells in alopecia areata. Measured with immunoSEQ multiplex PCR; TCRdb has only the in-frame clones, and not every one. The sample shows more than 90,000 clones, under 60% of them seen only once. This material consisted of CD8+ T cells sorted from blood, taken at week 24, from a patient treated with tofacitinib. The receptors derive from a human donor with alopecia areata. Both conserved end residues are part of each CDR3. The D gene is left open where the match is weak. Only some rows state a clone size, as once, few, many or a class for expanded clones.

>TRBD1|few|TRBV27|TRBJ1-1
TGTGCCAGCAGTGCCTCGACAGGGTTGAACACTGAAGCTTTCTTT
CASSASTGLNTEAFF
>-|many|TRBV7-8|TRBJ2-5
TGTGCCAGCAGCGTAGACAGACAAGAGACCCAGTACTTC
CASSVDRQETQYF
>TRBD2|-|TRBV7-9|TRBJ2-7
TGTGCCAGCAGCTTAATCCAGGGAGGGAGGTTCAAGCAGTACTTC
CASSLIQGGRFKQYF
>TRBD1|-|TRBV6-5|TRBJ1-2
TGTGCCAGCAGTTCAGACAGGGCTGGAGGCTACACCTTC
CASSSDRAGGYTF
>TRBD1|few|TRBV27|TRBJ1-1
TGTGCCAGCAGTTGGGACAGGGGGACTGAAGCTTTCTTT
CASSWDRGTEAFF
>-|-|TRBV2|TRBJ1-2
TGTGCCAGCAGTGAAGTGGGGGGGACGGACTATGGCTACACCTTC
CASSEVGGTDYGYTF
>-|few|TRBV9|TRBJ1-3
TGTGCCAGCAGCCCGGGACGGGCTGGAAACACCATATATTTT
CASSPGRAGNTIYF
>TRBD1|-|TRBV19|TRBJ2-5
TGTGCCAGTAGTCCGTGGGACAGGGCCGAAGAGACCCAGTACTTC
CASSPWDRAEETQYF
>-|-|TRBV5-1|TRBJ1-1
TGCGCCAGCAGCTTTAATGAGGCGGGCAGGGAAGGGACTGAAGCTTTCTTT
CASSFNEAGREGTEAFF
>-|-|TRBV27|TRBJ1-5
TGTGCCAGCAGTTTACTGGGTAACAATCAGCCCCAGCATTTT
CASSLLGNNQPQHF
>-|-|TRBV4-3|TRBJ2-7
TGCGCCAGCAGCCAAGTCCGGGGGACATACGAGCAGTACTTC
CASSQVRGTYEQYF
>-|-|TRBV15|TRBJ1-1
TGTGCCACCAGCGGGGGGGGCGGACAAACTCTTGAAGCTTTCTTT
CATSGGGGQTLEAFF
>TRBD2|few|TRBV30|TRBJ2-7
TGTGCCTGGATTCCACACCCAGGGACTAGATCCTACGAGCAGTACTTC
CAWIPHPGTRSYEQYF
>-|once|TRBV4-2|TRBJ2-7
TGTGCCAGCAGCCAAGTCGGGACGGGTACCTACGAGCAGTACTTC
CASSQVGTGTYEQYF
>TRBD1|few|TRBV19|TRBJ2-1
TGTGCCAGTAGCCCTACAGGGGCCTACAATGAGCAGTTCTTC
CASSPTGAYNEQFF
>TRBD2|medium-sized|TRBV6-4|TRBJ2-1
TGTGCCAGCAGTGAGGGGACTAGCGCCAATGAGCAGTTCTTC
CASSEGTSANEQFF
>-|-|TRBV5-1|TRBJ2-1
TGCGCCAGCAGAGCACGGGACAATGAGCAGTTCTTC
CASRARDNEQFF
>-|-|TRBV6-1|TRBJ1-5
TGTGCCAGCAGTGCGCCGATTAGCAATCAGCCCCAGCATTTT
CASSAPISNQPQHF
>TRBD1|-|TRBV5-1|TRBJ1-2
TGCGCCAGCAGCTTGGAAACAGGGGTGAACTATGGCTACACCTTC
CASSLETGVNYGYTF
>TRBD1|-|TRBV5-6|TRBJ1-2
TGTGCCAGCAGCCGCCAAACAGGGGTTAGTGGCTACACCTTC
CASSRQTGVSGYTF
>-|-|TRBV7-9|TRBJ2-3
TGTGCCAGCAGCTTAGATCTGAGCACAGATACGCAGTATTTT
CASSLDLSTDTQYF
>-|-|TRBV7-9|TRBJ2-1
TGTGCCAGCTCTCAGGGGAACTCCTACAATGAGCAGTTCTTC
CASSQGNSYNEQFF
>-|few|TRBV30|TRBJ1-2
TGTGCCTGGACCCATCCCCGAGCCAGCCCCCGCTATGGCTACACCTTC
CAWTHPRASPRYGYTF
>-|-|TRBV7-9|TRBJ2-2
TGTGCCAGCAGCCCACGCGGCAGGGGAAACACCGGGGAGCTGTTTTTT
CASSPRGRGNTGELFF
>-|-|TRBV9|TRBJ2-3
TGTGCCAGCAGCGTTTTTACAGATACGCAGTATTTT
CASSVFTDTQYF
>-|few|TRBV30|TRBJ2-7
TGTGCCTGGAGTGTACGTCCCTCTTACGAGCAGTACTTC
CAWSVRPSYEQYF
>-|-|TRBV6-1|TRBJ2-2
TGTGCCAGCCTAAACACCGGGGAGCTGTTTTTT
CASLNTGELFF
>-|-|TRBV15|TRBJ2-7
TGTGCCACCAGCACACGGGACAACTACGAGCAGTACTTC
CATSTRDNYEQYF
>-|few|TRBV2|TRBJ2-7
TGTGCCAGCAGTGGCGAATTCGCCTACTTCTACGAGCAGTACTTC
CASSGEFAYFYEQYF
>-|few|TRBV19|TRBJ1-2
TGTGCCAGTAGTGATGACGGTTATGGCTACACCTTC
CASSDDGYGYTF
>TRBD1|-|TRBV5-6|TRBJ2-7
TGTGCCAGCAGCCGACAGGGGAAGAGCTACGAGCAGTACTTC
CASSRQGKSYEQYF
>-|-|TRBV6-5|TRBJ2-2
TGTGCCAGCAGTTACTTATACACCGGGGAGCTGTTTTTT
CASSYLYTGELFF
>-|-|TRBV5-5|TRBJ2-5
TGTGCCAGCAGCCTCAATGACGAGTACCAAGAGACCCAGTACTTC
CASSLNDEYQETQYF
>TRBD1|-|TRBV2|TRBJ1-2
TGTGCCAGCAGCGACAGGGAAGCTAACTATGGCTACACCTTC
CASSDREANYGYTF
>-|-|TRBV5-6|TRBJ2-7
TGTGCCAGCAGCCTGGGACGGACCATCTCCTACGAGCAGTACTTC
CASSLGRTISYEQYF
>-|-|TRBV20-1|TRBJ2-7
TGCAGTGCTAGGGCCCGGGAGGAGCAGTACTTC
CSARAREEQYF
>TRBD1|few|TRBV9|TRBJ2-7
TGTGCCAGCAGCGAGGGAGGACAGGGACCTTACGAGCAGTACTTC
CASSEGGQGPYEQYF
>-|few|TRBV4-3|TRBJ1-6
TGCGCCAGCAGCCAAATCCAGGGAGACAATTCACCCCTCCACTTT
CASSQIQGDNSPLHF
>TRBD1|-|TRBV5-4|TRBJ1-1
TGTGCCAGCAGCGAGGTGGGGACAGGGATCACTGAAGCTTTCTTT
CASSEVGTGITEAFF
>-|-|TRBV7-3|TRBJ2-3
TGTGCCAGCAGCTTTGGGGGGCGATGGACAGATACGCAGTATTTT
CASSFGGRWTDTQYF